Each of the 19 T cell receptor beta chains below was sequenced from the same sample in a study of post-analysis software for immune sequencing data. Presence of unique molecular identifiers characterized the TCR beta cDNA libraries. TCRdb reprocessed the PCR reads with MiXCR, giving one entry per CDR3 protein. The top ten hold roughly 3.4% of the sample, which has about 200,000 distinct CDR3 sequences, 29% seen once. Overall study results and limits: TRBV5-6, TRBV5-1 and TRBV20-1 were among roughly 5 TRBV segments more frequent in patients than controls.

These receptors' targets are unknown. Sequencing used blood. All receptors come from a girl aged 2 to 17 with multiple sclerosis.

The V call is TRBV12-3 or TRBV12-4, the J call TRBJ2-7; TRBD2 aligns across 8 bases. V shed 3 bases, J shed 7 bases, and the junction held 8 bases outside the gene matches. This CDR3 contains 14 residues. The CDR3 DNA follows: TGTGCCAGCAGTTTGTACGGGAGGGCCTCTGAGCAGTACTTC. Its protein is CASSLYGRASEQYF.

This clonotype was seen more than once but under ten times. The chain uses TRBV19 and TRBJ2-3; 7 bases are shared with TRBD1. This CDR3 comprises 15 residues. CDR1 is LNHDA and CDR2 is SQIVND in the germline V gene (reference sequence). Trimming cost V 3 bases and J 1 base; bases outside gene matches: 4. CDR3 amino acids: CASSITTGGTDTQYF. The CDR3 nucleotides are TGTGCCAGTAGTATTACCACAGGGGGCACAGATACGCAGTATTTT.

This clonotype was seen at least ten times. CDR3 loop: CSVQPGVIYEQYF. The CDR3, as DNA: TGCAGCGTTCAGCCGGGAGTGATCTACGAGCAGTACTTC. The rearrangement uses TRBV29-1 and TRBJ2-7, with D perhaps matching TRBD2 (6 bases). Per germline, CDR1 SQVTM and CDR2 ANQGSEA. The CDR3 runs to 13 residues. Trimming removed 5 bases from V and 3 bases from J, with 14 bases in between.

This clonotype was seen at least ten times. Written as DNA, the CDR3 is TGTGCCAGCAGCTTAGCGAGCAGTCGTAACTACGAGCAGTACTTC. It is translated as CASSLASSRNYEQYF. The J gene is TRBJ2-7, the V gene TRBV7-2; no clear D gene. This CDR3 has 15 amino acids. Germline V gives CDR1 SGHTA, CDR2 FQGNSA. Trimming cost V 0 bases and J 3 bases, with 12 bases left between them.

The genes are TRBV7-9 and TRBJ1-6; no clear D. The V end lost 2 bases, the J end lost 8 bases, and 7 bases lay between the germline ends. CDR1 and CDR2 from the germline V gene are SEHNR and FQNEAQ (reference sequence). The CDR3 is 13 residues long. The CDR3 DNA sequence: TGTGCCAGCAGCTTAATTCAGGATTCACCCCTCCACTTT. It codes for CASSLIQDSPLHF.

This CDR3 reads CASSLEGTGYNEQFF. CDR3 bases: TGCGCCAGCAGCTTGGAAGGGACAGGCTACAATGAGCAGTTCTTC. The rearrangement links TRBV5-1 to TRBJ2-1, with 8 bases matching TRBD1. Unmatched junction bases numbered 2, after V lost 0 bases and J lost 3 bases. This CDR3 comprises 15 residues. Germline CDR1 and CDR2: SGHRS and YFSETQ.

This clonotype was detected ten times or more. The CDR3: CASSWGRTPSLAEQYF. CDR3 nucleotides: TGTGCCAGCAGCTGGGGGAGGACACCCTCATTAGCCGAGCAGTACTTC. The J gene is TRBJ2-7, the V gene TRBV9, with a possible D match to TRBD2 (6 bases). The CDR3 covers 16 residues. Germline-derived CDR1 and CDR2 are SGDLS and YYNGEE. The germline V and J ends were trimmed by 4 bases and 6 bases, with 23 bases remaining between them.

The J gene is TRBJ1-2, the V gene TRBV29-1, with D maybe TRBD1 (6 bases). V lost 7 bases and J 2 bases, leaving 17 bases between the germline ends. Germline V gene lookup returns CDR1 SQVTM and CDR2 ANQGSEA. The CDR3 has 14 amino acids. CDR3 in amino acids: CSAQPQGPNYGYTF. CDR3 coding DNA: TGCAGCGCCCAACCCCAGGGGCCAAACTATGGCTACACCTTC.

This clonotype was observed a few times. This CDR3 reads CANRQDDTGELFF. CDR3 coding DNA: TGTGCCAACCGACAGGATGACACCGGGGAGCTGTTTTTT. V and J are TRBV6-1 and TRBJ2-2; tentatively, D is TRBD1 (6 bases). V was shortened by 10 bases and J by 3 bases, with 12 bases between the two germline ends. Germline V gene sequence: CDR1 MNHNS, CDR2 SASEGT. The CDR3 spans 13 residues.

This clonotype was detected many times. The rearrangement links TRBV5-1 to TRBJ2-6; D call uncertain. CDR3 size: 15 residues. The V end was cut by 4 bases, the J end by 0 bases, with 8 bases between. Germline-derived CDR1 and CDR2 are SGHRS and YFSETQ. The CDR3 here is CASSTSASGANVLTF. In DNA, the CDR3 is TGCGCCAGCAGCACCAGTGCCTCTGGGGCCAACGTCCTGACTTTC.

DNA of the CDR3: TGTGCCAGCAGTCCGGCGGGAGTCCTCACAGATACGCAGTATTTT. It specifies CASSPAGVLTDTQYF. The J gene is TRBJ2-3, the V gene TRBV28, with 7 nucleotides matching TRBD2. From germline, CDR1 is MDHEN and CDR2 SYDVKM. J was trimmed by 2 bases and V by 5 bases; bases with no gene match: 7. This CDR3 comprises 15 residues.

This sequence joins TRBV5-1 and TRBJ1-2; D not resolved. Germline V gene data show CDR1 as SGHRS and CDR2 as YFSETQ. CDR3 length equals 14 residues. Trimming took off 0 bases at V and 2 bases at J, with 8 bases between the two ends. DNA for the CDR3: TGCGCCAGCAGCTTGGGGGCGGCGAACTATGGCTACACCTTC. It codes for CASSLGAANYGYTF.

The V gene is TRBV3-1, the J gene TRBJ2-3; 7 bases line up with TRBD2. CDR1 is LGHDT and CDR2 is YNNKEL in the germline V gene (reference sequence). The CDR3 is made up of 20 amino acids. V shed 0 bases, J shed 0 bases, and the junction held 15 bases outside the gene matches. Here the CDR3 reads CASSQDQAGTALLSTDTQYF. The CDR3 nucleotides are TGTGCCAGCAGCCAAGATCAAGCGGGGACCGCACTTCTAAGCACAGATACGCAGTATTTT.

To note about this clonotype: This may be a read error, as it is one base from a much larger clone. The gene calls are TRBV20-1 and TRBJ2-4; TRBD2 might be the D (5 bases). Per germline, CDR1 DFQATT and CDR2 SNEGSKA (reference sequence). Trimming stripped 7 bases from V and 0 bases from J, with 13 bases between. The CDR3 spans 14 residues. CDR3 DNA sequence: TGCAGTGTAAGGGTAGGACTAGCCAAAAACATTCAGTACTTC. Protein sequence: CSVRVGLAKNIQYF.

The sample holds many counts of this clonotype. The chain joins TRBV10-2 to TRBJ2-1; tentatively, D is TRBD2 (6 bases). With 6 bases removed from V and 5 bases from J, the gap between germline ends came to 14 bases. The CDR3 is 14 amino acids. Per germline, CDR1 WSHSY and CDR2 SAAADI. CDR3 DNA: TGCGCCAGCAGGCGGGACTTCTCAAACAATGAGCAGTTCTTC. Translation: CASRRDFSNNEQFF.

This clonotype has just a few counts. The CDR3 bases are TGTGCCAGCAGTTTCTTCGGAAACCTGGGACAGGGGACAGATACGCAGTATTTT. This gives the protein CASSFFGNLGQGTDTQYF. The chain carries TRBV28 and TRBJ2-3; 10 bases align to TRBD1. Per the germline V gene, CDR1 is MDHEN and CDR2 is SYDVKM. This CDR3 is 18 amino acids long. V dropped 3 bases and J dropped 3; count of bases not matched to a gene: 12.

This chain connects TRBV5-1 to TRBJ1-1; D is perhaps TRBD1 (6 bases). This CDR3 has 14 residues. Between the trimmed V and J ends, which lost 2 bases and 4 bases, there was a span of 12 bases. Per germline, CDR1 SGHRS and CDR2 YFSETQ. The CDR3 DNA is TGCGCCAGCAGCTTTGGAGGCAGGGGCACTGAAGCTTTCTTT. This codes for CASSFGGRGTEAFF.

The chain employs TRBV12-5 and TRBJ2-2, with D tentatively TRBD1 or TRBD2 (5 bases each). Germline-derived CDR1 and CDR2 are LGHNT and FRNRAP. V was pared by 0 bases and J by 0 bases, with 11 bases between. The CDR3 is 17 residues long. For the CDR3, the DNA is TGTGCTAGTGGTTTGGTACTATGGGACGCGAACACCGGGGAGCTGTTTTTT. Its translation: CASGLVLWDANTGELFF.

Regarding this clonotype: This may come from a read error, since a much larger clone is one base off. The chain joins TRBV20-1 to TRBJ2-3, with TRBD1 matching 8 bases. This CDR3 spans 14 amino acids. Trimming removed 2 bases from V and 2 bases from J; junction bases left unmatched: 3. In germline, CDR1 is DFQATT, CDR2 SNEGSKA (reference sequence). The CDR3 spells CSARRGQDTDTQYF. CDR3 in DNA: TGCAGTGCTAGAAGGGGACAGGACACAGATACGCAGTATTTT.